This TCR beta chain came from a study of blood T cell repertoires in COVID-19. Background on the study: In each case, the material was cDNA or gDNA derived from T cells, B-cell-depleted T cells, or PBMCs.

This clone showed up just once. This CDR3 has 13 residues. Germline V CDR1 and CDR2: SGHRS, YFSETQ. The germline V and J ends were trimmed by 5 bases and 0 bases, with 6 bases remaining between them. In the original workflow: Using reference gene primer amplification, nucleated cell counts were estimated. Method: immunoSEQ multiplex PCR; TCRdb's copy keeps in-frame clones and lacks some. Clone size and the V and J calls come from that table; the DNA yielded D and trimming. This table has about 88,000 clones, more than 75% appearing once. The TCR was taken from a woman in her seventies with acute or convalescent COVID-19. Material: peripheral blood. The V call is TRBV5-1, the J call TRBJ1-3, with D uncertain. The CDR3 DNA follows: TGCGCCAGCAGTATCGGCTCTGGAAACACCATATATTTT. It codes for CASSIGSGNTIYF.